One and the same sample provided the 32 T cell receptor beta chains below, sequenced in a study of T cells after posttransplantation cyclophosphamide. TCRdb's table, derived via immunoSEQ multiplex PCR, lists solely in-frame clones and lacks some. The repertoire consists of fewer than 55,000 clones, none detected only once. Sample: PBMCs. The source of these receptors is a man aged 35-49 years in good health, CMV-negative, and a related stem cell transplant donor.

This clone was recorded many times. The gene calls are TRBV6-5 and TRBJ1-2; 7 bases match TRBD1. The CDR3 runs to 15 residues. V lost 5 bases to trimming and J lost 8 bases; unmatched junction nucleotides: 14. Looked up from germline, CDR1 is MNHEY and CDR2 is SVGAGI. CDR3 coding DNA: TGTGCCAGCAGTCGATACCCCGGGACAGCTAACGGCTACACCTTC. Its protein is CASSRYPGTANGYTF.

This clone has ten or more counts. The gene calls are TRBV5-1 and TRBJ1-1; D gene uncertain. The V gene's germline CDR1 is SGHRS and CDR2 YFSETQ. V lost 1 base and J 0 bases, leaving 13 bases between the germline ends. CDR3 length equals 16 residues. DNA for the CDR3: TGCGCCAGCAGCTTGTGGGCCCCGGATCTGAACACTGAAGCTTTCTTT. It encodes CASSLWAPDLNTEAFF.

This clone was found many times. The CDR3 coding sequence is TGTGCCAGCAGCTTAGTGGGGACAGCGGTCTCGGAGCAGTACTTC. Translated: CASSLVGTAVSEQYF. This chain connects TRBV5-6 to TRBJ2-7; 7 bases map to TRBD1. Germline CDR1 reads SGHDT; CDR2 reads YYEEEE. The trim removed 2 bases at V and 7 bases at J, leaving 12 bases unmatched. This CDR3 is 15 amino acids long.

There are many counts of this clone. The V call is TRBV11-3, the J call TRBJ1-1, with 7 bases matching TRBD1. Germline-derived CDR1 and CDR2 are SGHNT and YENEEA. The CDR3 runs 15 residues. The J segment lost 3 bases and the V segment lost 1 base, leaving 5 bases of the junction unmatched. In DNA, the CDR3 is TGTGCCAGCAGCTTAGTAGGGGGCGTTGACACTGAAGCTTTCTTT. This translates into CASSLVGGVDTEAFF.

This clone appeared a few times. CDR3 protein: CASSLVDLGGQPQHF. CDR3 bases: TGTGCCAGCAGCTTAGTAGACTTGGGAGGGCAGCCCCAGCATTTT. The chain employs TRBV7-8 and TRBJ1-5; no clear D gene. Germline CDR1 is SGHVS and CDR2 is FQNEAQ. The CDR3 is 15 residues long. V shed 1 base and J shed 7 bases, with 14 bases lying between them.

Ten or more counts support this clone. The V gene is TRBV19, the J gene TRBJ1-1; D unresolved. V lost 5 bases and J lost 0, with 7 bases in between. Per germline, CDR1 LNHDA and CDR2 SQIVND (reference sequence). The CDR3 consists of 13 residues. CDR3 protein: CASSRQVNTEAFF. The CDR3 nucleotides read TGTGCCAGTAGTCGGCAGGTGAACACTGAAGCTTTCTTT.

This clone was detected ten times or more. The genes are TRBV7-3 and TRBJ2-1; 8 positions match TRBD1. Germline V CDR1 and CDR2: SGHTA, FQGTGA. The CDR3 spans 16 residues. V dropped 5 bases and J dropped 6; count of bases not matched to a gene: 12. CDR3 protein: CASSAMGGQGGNEQFF. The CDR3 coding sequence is TGTGCCAGCAGCGCGATGGGCGGACAGGGCGGCAATGAGCAGTTCTTC.

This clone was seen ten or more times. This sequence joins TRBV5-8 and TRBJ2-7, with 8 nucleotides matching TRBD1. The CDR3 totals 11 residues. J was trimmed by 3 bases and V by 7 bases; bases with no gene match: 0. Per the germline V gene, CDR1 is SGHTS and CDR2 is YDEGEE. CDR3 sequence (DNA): TGTGCCAGCGACAGGGGCTACGAGCAGTACTTC. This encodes CASDRGYEQYF.

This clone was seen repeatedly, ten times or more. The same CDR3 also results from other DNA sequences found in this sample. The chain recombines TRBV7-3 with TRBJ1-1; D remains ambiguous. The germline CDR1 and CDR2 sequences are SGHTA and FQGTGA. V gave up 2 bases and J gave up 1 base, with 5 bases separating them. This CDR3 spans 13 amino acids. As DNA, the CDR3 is TGTGCCAGCAGCTTACGGGAGAACACTGAAGCTTTCTTT. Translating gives CASSLRENTEAFF.

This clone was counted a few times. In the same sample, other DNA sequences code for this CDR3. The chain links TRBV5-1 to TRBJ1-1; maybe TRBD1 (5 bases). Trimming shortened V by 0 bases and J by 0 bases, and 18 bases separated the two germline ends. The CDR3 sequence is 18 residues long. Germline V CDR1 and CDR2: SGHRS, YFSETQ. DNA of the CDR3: TGCGCCAGCAGCTTGGTTAGTCCCGGGACGGGAGTGAACACTGAAGCTTTCTTT. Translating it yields CASSLVSPGTGVNTEAFF.

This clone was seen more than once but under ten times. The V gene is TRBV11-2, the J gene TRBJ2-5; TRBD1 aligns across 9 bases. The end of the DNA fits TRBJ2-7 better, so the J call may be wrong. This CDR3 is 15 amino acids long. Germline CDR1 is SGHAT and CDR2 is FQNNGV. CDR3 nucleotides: TGTGCCAGCAGCTTACGGGGACAGGGAGGGTACGAGCAGTACTTC. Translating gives CASSLRGQGGYEQYF.

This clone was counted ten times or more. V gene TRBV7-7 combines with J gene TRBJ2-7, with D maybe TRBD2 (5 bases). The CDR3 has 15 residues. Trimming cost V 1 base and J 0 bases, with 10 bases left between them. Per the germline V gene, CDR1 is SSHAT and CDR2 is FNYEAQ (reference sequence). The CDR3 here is CASSLEFGSSYEQYF. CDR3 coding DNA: TGTGCCAGCAGCTTAGAATTTGGGAGCTCCTACGAGCAGTACTTC.

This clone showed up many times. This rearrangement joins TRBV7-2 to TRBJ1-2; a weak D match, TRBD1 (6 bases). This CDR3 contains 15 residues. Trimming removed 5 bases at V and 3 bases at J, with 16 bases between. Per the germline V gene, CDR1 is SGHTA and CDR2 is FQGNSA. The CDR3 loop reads CASSLNREGDYGYTF. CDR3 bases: TGTGCCAGCAGCCTGAACAGGGAAGGGGACTATGGCTACACCTTC. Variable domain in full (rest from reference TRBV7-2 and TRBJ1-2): GAGVSQSPSNKVTEKGKDVELRCDPISGHTALYWYRQSLGQGLEFLIYFQGNSAPDKSGLPSDRFSAERTGGSVSTLTIQRTQQEDSAVYLCASSLNREGDYGYTFGSGTRLTVV.

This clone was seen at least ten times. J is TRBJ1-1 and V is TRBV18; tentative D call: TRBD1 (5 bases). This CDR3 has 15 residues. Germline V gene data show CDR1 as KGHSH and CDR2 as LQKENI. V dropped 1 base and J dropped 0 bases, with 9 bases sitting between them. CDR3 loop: CASSPRVTVNTEAFF. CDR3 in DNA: TGTGCCAGCTCACCACGGGTGACAGTGAACACTGAAGCTTTCTTT.

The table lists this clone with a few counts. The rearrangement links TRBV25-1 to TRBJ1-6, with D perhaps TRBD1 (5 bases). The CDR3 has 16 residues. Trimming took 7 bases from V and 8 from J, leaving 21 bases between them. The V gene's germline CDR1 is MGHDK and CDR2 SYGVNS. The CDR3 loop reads CASTNEGAPAHSPLHF. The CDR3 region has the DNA TGTGCCAGCACTAACGAAGGGGCACCTGCGCATTCACCCCTCCACTTT.

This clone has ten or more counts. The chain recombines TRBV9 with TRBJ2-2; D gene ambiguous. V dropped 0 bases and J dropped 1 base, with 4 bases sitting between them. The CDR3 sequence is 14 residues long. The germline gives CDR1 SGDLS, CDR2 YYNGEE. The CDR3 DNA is TGTGCCAGCAGCGTAGCTTTGAACACCGGGGAGCTGTTTTTT. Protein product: CASSVALNTGELFF.

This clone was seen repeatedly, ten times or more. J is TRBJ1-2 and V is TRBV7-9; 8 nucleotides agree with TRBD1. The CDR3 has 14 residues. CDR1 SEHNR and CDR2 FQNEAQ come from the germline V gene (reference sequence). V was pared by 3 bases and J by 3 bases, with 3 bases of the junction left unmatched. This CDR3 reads CASSFRGQDYGYTF. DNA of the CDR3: TGTGCCAGCAGCTTTAGGGGACAGGACTATGGCTACACCTTC.

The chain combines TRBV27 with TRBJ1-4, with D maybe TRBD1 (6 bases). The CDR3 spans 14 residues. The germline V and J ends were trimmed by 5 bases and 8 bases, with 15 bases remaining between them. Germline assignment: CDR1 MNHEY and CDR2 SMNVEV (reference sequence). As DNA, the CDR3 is TGTGCCAGCAGTCCCTACAGGGTACGCGAAAAACTGTTTTTT. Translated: CASSPYRVREKLFF.

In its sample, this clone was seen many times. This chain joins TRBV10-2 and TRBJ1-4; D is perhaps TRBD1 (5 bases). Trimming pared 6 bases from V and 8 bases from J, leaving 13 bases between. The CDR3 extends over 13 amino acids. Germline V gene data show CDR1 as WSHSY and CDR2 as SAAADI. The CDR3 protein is CASSGAAGEKLFF. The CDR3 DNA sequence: TGCGCCAGCAGCGGGGCGGCGGGAGAAAAACTGTTTTTT.

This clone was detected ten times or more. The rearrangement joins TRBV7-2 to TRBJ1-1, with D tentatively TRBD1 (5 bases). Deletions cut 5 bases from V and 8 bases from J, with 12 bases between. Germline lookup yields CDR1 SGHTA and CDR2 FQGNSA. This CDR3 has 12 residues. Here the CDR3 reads CASSIGGWEAFF. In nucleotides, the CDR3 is TGTGCCAGCAGCATCGGGGGGTGGGAAGCTTTCTTT.

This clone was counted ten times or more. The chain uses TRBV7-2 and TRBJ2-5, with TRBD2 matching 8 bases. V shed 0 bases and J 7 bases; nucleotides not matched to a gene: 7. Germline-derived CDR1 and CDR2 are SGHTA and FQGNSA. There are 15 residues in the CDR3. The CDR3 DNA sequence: TGTGCCAGCAGCTTAGCTAGCGGGAATATCGGGACCCAGTACTTC. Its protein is CASSLASGNIGTQYF.

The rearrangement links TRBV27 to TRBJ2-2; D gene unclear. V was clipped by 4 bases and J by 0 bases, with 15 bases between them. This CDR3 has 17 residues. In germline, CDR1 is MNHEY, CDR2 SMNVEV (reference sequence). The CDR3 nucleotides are TGTGCCAGCAGTTCGAAGTTGGGCGTCTCGAACACCGGGGAGCTGTTTTTT. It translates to CASSSKLGVSNTGELFF.

CDR3 loop: CASSFGVAEQYV. The DNA of the CDR3 is TGTGCCAGCAGCTTCGGGGTAGCCGAGCAGTACGTC. The chain is built from TRBV11-2 and TRBJ2-7; tentatively, D is TRBD2 (5 bases). Trimming shortened V by 3 bases and J by 6 bases, and 9 bases separated the two germline ends. The CDR3 consists of 12 residues. CDR1 SGHAT and CDR2 FQNNGV come from the germline V gene.

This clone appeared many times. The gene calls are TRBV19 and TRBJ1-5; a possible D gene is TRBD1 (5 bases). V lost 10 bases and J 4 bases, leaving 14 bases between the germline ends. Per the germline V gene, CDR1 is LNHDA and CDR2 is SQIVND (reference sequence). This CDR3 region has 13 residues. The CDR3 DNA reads TGTGCCATCAGTAGCAGGGCGAATCAGCCCCAGCATTTT. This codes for CAISSRANQPQHF.

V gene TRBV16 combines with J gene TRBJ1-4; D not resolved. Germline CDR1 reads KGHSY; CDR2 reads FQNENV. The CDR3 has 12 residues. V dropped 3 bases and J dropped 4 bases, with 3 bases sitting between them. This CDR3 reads CASSHINEKLFF. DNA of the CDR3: TGTGCCAGCAGCCACATTAATGAAAAACTGTTTTTT.

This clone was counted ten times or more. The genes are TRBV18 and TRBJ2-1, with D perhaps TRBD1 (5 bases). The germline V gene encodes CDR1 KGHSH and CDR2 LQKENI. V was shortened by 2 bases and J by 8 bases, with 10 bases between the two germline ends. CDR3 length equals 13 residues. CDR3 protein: CASSPIGADEQFF. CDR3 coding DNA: TGTGCCAGCTCACCAATTGGGGCCGATGAGCAGTTCTTC.

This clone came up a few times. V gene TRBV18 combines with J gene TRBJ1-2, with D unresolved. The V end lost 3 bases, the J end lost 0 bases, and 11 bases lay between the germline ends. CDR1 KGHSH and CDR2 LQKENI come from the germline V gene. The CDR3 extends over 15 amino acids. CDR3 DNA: TGTGCCAGCTCACCCGAGACACAGTCTAACTATGGCTACACCTTC. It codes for CASSPETQSNYGYTF.

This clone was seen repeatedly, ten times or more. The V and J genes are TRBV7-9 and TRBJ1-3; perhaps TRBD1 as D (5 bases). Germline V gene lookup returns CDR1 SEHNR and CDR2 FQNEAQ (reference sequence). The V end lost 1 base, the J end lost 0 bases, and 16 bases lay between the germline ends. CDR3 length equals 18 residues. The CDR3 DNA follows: TGTGCCAGCAGCTTAGGGCTAGACAGATCATACTCTGGAAACACCATATATTTT. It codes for CASSLGLDRSYSGNTIYF.

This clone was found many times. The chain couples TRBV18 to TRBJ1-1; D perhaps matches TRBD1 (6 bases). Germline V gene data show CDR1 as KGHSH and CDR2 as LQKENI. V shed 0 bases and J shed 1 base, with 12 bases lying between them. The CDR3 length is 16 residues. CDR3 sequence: CASSPPGPGQNTEAFF. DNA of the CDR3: TGTGCCAGCTCACCACCAGGACCGGGACAGAACACTGAAGCTTTCTTT.

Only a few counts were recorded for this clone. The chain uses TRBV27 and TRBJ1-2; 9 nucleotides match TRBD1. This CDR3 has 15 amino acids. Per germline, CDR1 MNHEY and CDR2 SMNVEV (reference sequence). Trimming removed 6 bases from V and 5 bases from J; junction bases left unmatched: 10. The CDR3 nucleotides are TGTGCCAGCAGGGGACAGGGCCTTCCCGTTTATGGCTACACCTTC. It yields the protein CASRGQGLPVYGYTF.

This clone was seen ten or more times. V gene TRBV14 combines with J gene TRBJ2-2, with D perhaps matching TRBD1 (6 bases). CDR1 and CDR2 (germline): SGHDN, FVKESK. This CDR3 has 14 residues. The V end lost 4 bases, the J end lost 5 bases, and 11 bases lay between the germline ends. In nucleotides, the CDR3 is TGTGCCAGCAGCCCCGGAGGACAGACCGGGGAGCTGTTTTTT. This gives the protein CASSPGGQTGELFF.

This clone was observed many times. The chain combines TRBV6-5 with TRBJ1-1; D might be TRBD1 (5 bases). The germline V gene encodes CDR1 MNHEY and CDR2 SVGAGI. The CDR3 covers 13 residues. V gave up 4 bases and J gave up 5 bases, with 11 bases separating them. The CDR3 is CASSSGVRTEAFF. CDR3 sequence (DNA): TGTGCCAGCAGTTCGGGGGTTCGGACTGAAGCTTTCTTT.